The rows below give T cell receptor beta chains drawn from one sample of a study of blood T cell repertoires in COVID-19. Clones were sequenced by immunoSEQ multiplex PCR, and TCRdb holds only the in-frame ones, with some missing. In the table there are around 140,000 clones, roughly nine tenths of which are singletons. The sequencing input was peripheral blood. These receptors came from a human donor with COVID-19, enrolled during active disease. The donor label of this sample is uncertain. Each CDR3 is given with its conserved first and last residue. The order of the fields is D gene, V gene, J gene, clone size, CDR3 DNA, CDR3 protein. The D gene is left open where the match is weak. Clone size is shown for a subset of rows, as once, few, many or a class of expanded clone.

D: TRBD2
V: TRBV13
J: TRBJ2-1
size: -
DNA: TGTGCCAGCAGCTTGAGCGGGGGGCCCTACAATGAGCAGTTCTTC
CDR3: CASSLSGGPYNEQFF

D: -
V: TRBV6-1
J: TRBJ1-2
size: -
DNA: TGTGCCAGCAGTGAACTCGACTATGGCTACACCTTC
CDR3: CASSELDYGYTF

D: TRBD1
V: TRBV11-2
J: TRBJ2-7
size: -
DNA: TGTGCCAGCAGCTTAGGATCTTGGTGGGACAGTTCCCCCTACGAGCAGTACTTC
CDR3: CASSLGSWWDSSPYEQYF

D: -
V: TRBV7-2
J: TRBJ1-4
size: -
DNA: TGTGCCAGCAGCCCCGAGAGGCGGGACGGTAATGAAAAACTGTTTTTT
CDR3: CASSPERRDGNEKLFF

D: -
V: TRBV11-1
J: TRBJ1-1
size: -
DNA: TGTGCCAGCAGCGCAACGGGGACTGAAGCTTTCTTT
CDR3: CASSATGTEAFF

D: TRBD1
V: TRBV10-3
J: TRBJ1-3
size: -
DNA: TGTGCCATCAGGAAGGACAGGGATTCTGGAAACACCATATATTTT
CDR3: CAIRKDRDSGNTIYF

D: -
V: TRBV11-1
J: TRBJ1-2
size: -
DNA: TGTGCCAGCAGCCAATCTGGGCAGGGTCCCTATGGCTACACCTTC
CDR3: CASSQSGQGPYGYTF

D: TRBD2
V: TRBV11-3
J: TRBJ2-7
size: -
DNA: TGTGCCAGCAGCTCACTACTAGCGGGAGTTACCCACGAGCAGTACTTC
CDR3: CASSSLLAGVTHEQYF

D: -
V: TRBV7-9
J: TRBJ1-1
size: -
DNA: TGTGCCAGCAGCTTAGATATAGGGGTTAGGGCTGAAGCTTTCTTT
CDR3: CASSLDIGVRAEAFF

D: TRBD2
V: TRBV7-2
J: TRBJ2-1
size: -
DNA: TGTGCCAGCAGCCCCCAGAGCGGGGACCACAATGAGCAGTTCTTC
CDR3: CASSPQSGDHNEQFF

D: -
V: TRBV14
J: TRBJ1-1
size: -
DNA: TGTGCCAGCAGCCGGGACTCTAACACTGAAGCTTTCTTT
CDR3: CASSRDSNTEAFF

D: TRBD2
V: TRBV2
J: TRBJ2-1
size: -
DNA: TGTGCCAGCAGTTCCTGGACTAGCGATGAGCAGTTCTTC
CDR3: CASSSWTSDEQFF

D: -
V: TRBV7-9
J: TRBJ2-6
size: -
DNA: TGTGCCAGCAGCTTAGGGCGGGGTAATAAAGCTGGGGCCAACGTCCTGACTTTC
CDR3: CASSLGRGNKAGANVLTF

D: -
V: TRBV19
J: TRBJ2-3
size: -
DNA: TGTGCCAGTAGTACTGGGCCACGTCAGTACACAGATACGCAGTATTTT
CDR3: CASSTGPRQYTDTQYF

D: -
V: TRBV5-1
J: TRBJ1-1
size: few
DNA: TGCGCCAGCAGCTTGACCGGTAACACTGAAGCTTTCTTT
CDR3: CASSLTGNTEAFF

D: -
V: TRBV5-1
J: TRBJ2-3
size: -
DNA: TGCGCCAGCAGCCCCGGCTCCCAGGTAGATACGCAGTATTTT
CDR3: CASSPGSQVDTQYF

D: TRBD2
V: TRBV5-1
J: TRBJ2-5
size: -
DNA: TGCGCCAGCAGGGATACTAGCGGGGGCGGGGAGACCCAGTACTTC
CDR3: CASRDTSGGGETQYF

D: TRBD1
V: TRBV19
J: TRBJ1-6
size: -
DNA: TGTGCCAGTAGTGACGGACAGGGGCGGTCACCCCTCCACTTT
CDR3: CASSDGQGRSPLHF

D: -
V: TRBV6-5
J: TRBJ1-3
size: -
DNA: TGTGCCAGCAAGTTCACCCAGGGCCTTCATTATTTT
CDR3: CASKFTQGLHYF

D: TRBD1
V: TRBV29-1
J: TRBJ1-4
size: -
DNA: TGCAGCGTTGATACAGGGGGCGCAGGTGAAAAACTGTTTTTT
CDR3: CSVDTGGAGEKLFF

D: -
V: TRBV11-2
J: TRBJ2-1
size: -
DNA: TGTGCCAGCAGCTTGAGGCGAAACAATGAGCAGTTCTTC
CDR3: CASSLRRNNEQFF

D: -
V: TRBV9
J: TRBJ1-4
size: -
DNA: TGTGCCAGCAGCACCAATCCGACTCCTAATGAAAAACTGTTTTTT
CDR3: CASSTNPTPNEKLFF

D: TRBD2
V: TRBV10-2
J: TRBJ2-3
size: -
DNA: TGCGCCAGCAGCTACCCACTAGCGGGGTCACCCGAGCGCACAGATACGCAGTATTTT
CDR3: CASSYPLAGSPERTDTQYF

D: TRBD1
V: TRBV2
J: TRBJ1-2
size: once
DNA: TGTGCCAGCAGTGGTCAGGGGGCAGAGTATGGCTACACCTTC
CDR3: CASSGQGAEYGYTF

D: TRBD1
V: TRBV18
J: TRBJ2-1
size: -
DNA: TGTGCCAGCTCACCACGAGGGGGCGATGAGCAGTTCTTC
CDR3: CASSPRGGDEQFF

D: TRBD2
V: TRBV19
J: TRBJ2-7
size: -
DNA: TGTGCCAGTAGTATAGGGGGACTAGCGGCCTACGAGCAGTACTTC
CDR3: CASSIGGLAAYEQYF

D: TRBD1
V: TRBV2
J: TRBJ1-6
size: -
DNA: TGTGCCAGCAATCGACAGGGGAGTTCACCCCTCCACTTT
CDR3: CASNRQGSSPLHF

D: TRBD1
V: TRBV6-5
J: TRBJ1-2
size: -
DNA: TGTGCCAGCATCTCGGGACAGGGGGCTCACACCTTC
CDR3: CASISGQGAHTF

D: -
V: TRBV15
J: TRBJ1-5
size: -
DNA: TGTGCCACCAGCAGAGAGGGGGGAGGATACCAGCCCCAGCATTTT
CDR3: CATSREGGGYQPQHF

D: -
V: TRBV4-1
J: TRBJ2-1
size: -
DNA: TGCGCCAGCAGCCAAAGATTGGCTAGCTGGAATGAGCAGTTCTTC
CDR3: CASSQRLASWNEQFF

D: TRBD1
V: TRBV6-5
J: TRBJ1-6
size: -
DNA: TGTGCCAGCAGCACAGGGGCTTCTTCACCCCTCCACTTT
CDR3: CASSTGASSPLHF

D: -
V: TRBV28
J: TRBJ1-5
size: -
DNA: TGTGCCAGCAGTCCCCCCCCAGGGGTGGGCAATCAGCCCCAGCATTTT
CDR3: CASSPPPGVGNQPQHF

D: TRBD1
V: TRBV18
J: TRBJ2-5
size: -
DNA: TGTGCCAGCTCACGGGACAGACAAGAGACCCAGTACTTC
CDR3: CASSRDRQETQYF

D: TRBD2
V: TRBV6-4
J: TRBJ2-1
size: -
DNA: TGTGCCAGCAGTGAGGGGACTAGCGGGGGTGATGAGCAGTTCTTC
CDR3: CASSEGTSGGDEQFF

D: TRBD1
V: TRBV27
J: TRBJ2-7
size: -
DNA: TGTGCCAGCAGTCCATGGGACAGGGACCACGAGCAGTACTTC
CDR3: CASSPWDRDHEQYF

D: TRBD1
V: TRBV2
J: TRBJ1-5
size: -
DNA: TGTGCCAGCACTAATGGAGGGGGCGAGACCATCAATCAGCCCCAGCATTTT
CDR3: CASTNGGGETINQPQHF

D: TRBD1
V: TRBV24-1
J: TRBJ2-2
size: -
DNA: TGTGCCACCAGTGATTCGACAGGGGGAATCGCCGGGGAGCTGTTTTTT
CDR3: CATSDSTGGIAGELFF

D: -
V: TRBV9
J: TRBJ2-3
size: -
DNA: TGTGCCAGCAGCGTAGGGCCCGCAGATACGCAGTATTTT
CDR3: CASSVGPADTQYF

D: -
V: TRBV4-1
J: TRBJ1-2
size: -
DNA: TGCGCCAGCAGCCAAGATGTGACCACAGCTAACTATGGCTACACCTTC
CDR3: CASSQDVTTANYGYTF

D: -
V: TRBV27
J: TRBJ1-1
size: -
DNA: TGTGCCAGCAGTAGGACAGTTTGGAGGAACACTGAAGCTTTCTTT
CDR3: CASSRTVWRNTEAFF

D: -
V: TRBV4-1
J: TRBJ1-2
size: -
DNA: TGCGCCAGCAGCCAACCAGGGCCCGAGGCTATCTATGGCTACACCTTC
CDR3: CASSQPGPEAIYGYTF

D: TRBD2
V: TRBV3-1/TRBV3-2
J: TRBJ2-5
size: -
DNA: TGTGCCAGCAGCCAACTAGCGGGGTCACAAGAGACCCAGTACTTC
CDR3: CASSQLAGSQETQYF

D: TRBD1
V: TRBV3-1/TRBV3-2
J: TRBJ1-1
size: once
DNA: TGTGCCAGCAGCCATGGACAGGGGGGTGAAGCTTTCTTT
CDR3: CASSHGQGGEAFF

D: TRBD1
V: TRBV5-1
J: TRBJ1-2
size: -
DNA: TGCGCCAGCAGCCCTGAAATCGACAGGGTTGATGGCTACACCTTC
CDR3: CASSPEIDRVDGYTF

D: -
V: TRBV6-1
J: TRBJ1-4
size: -
DNA: TGTGCCAGCAGTGAAGATGGCAGGTCGGCAACTAATGAAAAACTGTTTTTT
CDR3: CASSEDGRSATNEKLFF

D: -
V: TRBV3-1/TRBV3-2
J: TRBJ1-1
size: once
DNA: TGTGCCAGCAGCCAATCCGGGATGAACACTGAAGCTTTCTTT
CDR3: CASSQSGMNTEAFF

D: TRBD1
V: TRBV5-1
J: TRBJ1-2
size: few
DNA: TGCGCCAGCAGCTTGATAACCGGGACAGAGGGAGGCTACACCTTC
CDR3: CASSLITGTEGGYTF

D: -
V: TRBV7-9
J: TRBJ1-1
size: -
DNA: TGTGCCAGCAGCTTAGCGTGGGGGGACACTGAAGCTTTCTTT
CDR3: CASSLAWGDTEAFF